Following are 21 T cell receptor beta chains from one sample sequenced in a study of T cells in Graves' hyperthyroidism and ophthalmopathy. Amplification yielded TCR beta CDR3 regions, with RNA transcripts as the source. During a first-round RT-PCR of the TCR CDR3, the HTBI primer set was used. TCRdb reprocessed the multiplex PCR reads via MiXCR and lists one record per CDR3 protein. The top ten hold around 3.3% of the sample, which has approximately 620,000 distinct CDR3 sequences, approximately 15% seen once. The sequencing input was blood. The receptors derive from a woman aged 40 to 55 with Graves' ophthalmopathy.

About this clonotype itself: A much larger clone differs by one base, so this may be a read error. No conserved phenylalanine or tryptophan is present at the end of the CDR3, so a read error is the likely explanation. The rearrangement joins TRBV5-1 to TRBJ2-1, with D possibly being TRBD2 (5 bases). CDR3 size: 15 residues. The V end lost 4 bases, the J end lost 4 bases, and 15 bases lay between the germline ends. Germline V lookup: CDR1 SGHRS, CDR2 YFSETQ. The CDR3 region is CASSGSLGNYNEQFS. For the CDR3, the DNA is TGCGCCAGCAGCGGTAGCCTCGGGAATTACAATGAGCAGTTCTCC.

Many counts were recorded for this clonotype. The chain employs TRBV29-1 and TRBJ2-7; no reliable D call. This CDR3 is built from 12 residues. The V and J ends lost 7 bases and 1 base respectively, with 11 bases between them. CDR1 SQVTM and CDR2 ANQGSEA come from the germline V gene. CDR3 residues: CSGGSGSYEQYF. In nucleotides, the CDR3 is TGCAGCGGTGGGTCCGGGTCCTACGAGCAGTACTTC.

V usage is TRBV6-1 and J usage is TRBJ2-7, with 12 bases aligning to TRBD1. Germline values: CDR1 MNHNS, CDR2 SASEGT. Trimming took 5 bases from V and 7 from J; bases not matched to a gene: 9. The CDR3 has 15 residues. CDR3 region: CASSPEGTGGAEQYF. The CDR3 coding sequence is TGTGCCAGCAGTCCGGAGGGGACAGGGGGCGCAGAGCAGTACTTC.

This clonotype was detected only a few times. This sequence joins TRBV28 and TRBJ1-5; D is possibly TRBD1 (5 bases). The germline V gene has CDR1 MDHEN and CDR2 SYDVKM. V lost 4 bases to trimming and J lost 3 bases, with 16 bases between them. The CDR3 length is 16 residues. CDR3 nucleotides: TGTGCCAGCAGTTCGCCGAGGTGGGGGGACAATCAGCCCCAGCATTTT. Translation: CASSSPRWGDNQPQHF.

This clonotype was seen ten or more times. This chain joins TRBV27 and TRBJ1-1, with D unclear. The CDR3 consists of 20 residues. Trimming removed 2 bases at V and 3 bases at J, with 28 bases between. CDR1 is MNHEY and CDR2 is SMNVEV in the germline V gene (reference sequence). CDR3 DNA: TGTGCCAGCAGTTTACGCATAAGCCGACCCCCTTCGCCGACGGACACTGAAGCTTTCTTT. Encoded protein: CASSLRISRPPSPTDTEAFF.

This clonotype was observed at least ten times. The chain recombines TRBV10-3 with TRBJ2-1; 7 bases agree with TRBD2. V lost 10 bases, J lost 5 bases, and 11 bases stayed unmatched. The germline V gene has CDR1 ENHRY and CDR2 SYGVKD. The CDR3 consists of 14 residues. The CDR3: CATSRLAENNEQFF. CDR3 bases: TGTGCCACCTCACGGCTAGCGGAAAACAATGAGCAGTTCTTC.

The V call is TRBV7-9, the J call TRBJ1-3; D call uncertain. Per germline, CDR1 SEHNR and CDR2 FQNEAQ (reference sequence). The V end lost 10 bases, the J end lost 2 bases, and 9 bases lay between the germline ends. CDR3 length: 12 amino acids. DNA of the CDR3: TGTGCCACCAGGACGGCTGGAAACACCATATATTTT. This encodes CATRTAGNTIYF.

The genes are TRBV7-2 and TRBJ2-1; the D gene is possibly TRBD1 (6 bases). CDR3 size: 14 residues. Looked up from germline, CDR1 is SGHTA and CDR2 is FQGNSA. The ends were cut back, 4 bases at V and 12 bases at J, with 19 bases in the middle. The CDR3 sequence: CASSSYYPGAAQFF. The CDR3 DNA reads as TGTGCCAGCAGCTCCTACTACCCAGGGGCTGCGCAGTTCTTC.

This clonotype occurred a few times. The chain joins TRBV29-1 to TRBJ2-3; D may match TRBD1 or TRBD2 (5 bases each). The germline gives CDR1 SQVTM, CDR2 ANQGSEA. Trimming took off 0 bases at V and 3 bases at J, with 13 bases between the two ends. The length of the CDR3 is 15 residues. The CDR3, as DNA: TGCAGCGTTGAAGATCTGGGGGATCGAACAGATACGCAGTATTTT. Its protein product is CSVEDLGDRTDTQYF.

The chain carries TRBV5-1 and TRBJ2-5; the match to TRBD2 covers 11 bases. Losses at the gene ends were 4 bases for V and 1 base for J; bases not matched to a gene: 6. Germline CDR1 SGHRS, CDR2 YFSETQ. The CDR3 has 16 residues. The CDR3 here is CASSAGTSGAQETQYF. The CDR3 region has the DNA TGCGCCAGCAGCGCCGGGACTAGCGGAGCCCAAGAGACCCAGTACTTC.

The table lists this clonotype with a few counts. The CDR3 region has the DNA TGCAGTGCTCGGACAGGGACCAATCAGCCCCAGCATTTT. Amino acid sequence: CSARTGTNQPQHF. The chain uses TRBV20-1 and TRBJ1-5; 8 bases fit TRBD1. The CDR3 is 13 amino acids. In germline, CDR1 is DFQATT, CDR2 SNEGSKA (reference sequence). V lost 5 bases, J lost 3 bases, and 3 bases stayed unmatched.

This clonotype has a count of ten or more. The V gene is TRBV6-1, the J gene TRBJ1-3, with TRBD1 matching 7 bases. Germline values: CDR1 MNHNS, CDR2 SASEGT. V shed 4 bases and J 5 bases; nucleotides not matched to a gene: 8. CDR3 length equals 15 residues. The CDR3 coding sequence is TGTGCCAGCAGTGCCCGGGACAGTCGAAGAAACACCATATATTTT. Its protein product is CASSARDSRRNTIYF.

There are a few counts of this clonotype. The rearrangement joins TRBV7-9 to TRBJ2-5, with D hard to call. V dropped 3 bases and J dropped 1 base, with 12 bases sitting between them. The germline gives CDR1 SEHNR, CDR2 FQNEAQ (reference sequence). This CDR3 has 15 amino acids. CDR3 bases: TGTGCCAGCAGCTTGCGGCCTATGGGCCAAGAGACCCAGTACTTC. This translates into CASSLRPMGQETQYF.

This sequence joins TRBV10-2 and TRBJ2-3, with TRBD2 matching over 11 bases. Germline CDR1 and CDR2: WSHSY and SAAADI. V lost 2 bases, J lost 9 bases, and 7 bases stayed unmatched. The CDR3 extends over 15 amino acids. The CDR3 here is CASSETSGRGSTQYF. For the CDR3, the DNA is TGCGCCAGCAGTGAGACTAGCGGGAGAGGATCGACGCAGTATTTT.

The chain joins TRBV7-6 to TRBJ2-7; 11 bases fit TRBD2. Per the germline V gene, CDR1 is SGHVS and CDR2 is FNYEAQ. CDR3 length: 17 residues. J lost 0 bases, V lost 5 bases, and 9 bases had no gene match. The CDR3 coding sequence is TGTGCCAGCAGCCCAATACCGGGACTAGCGGTCTCCTACGAGCAGTACTTC. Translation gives CASSPIPGLAVSYEQYF.

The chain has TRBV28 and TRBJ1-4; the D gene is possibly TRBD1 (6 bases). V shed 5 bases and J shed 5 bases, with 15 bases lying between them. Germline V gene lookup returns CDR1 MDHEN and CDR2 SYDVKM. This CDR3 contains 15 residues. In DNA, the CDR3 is TGTGCCAGCAGTCAAATCGGACAGCCGAATGAAAAACTGTTTTTT. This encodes CASSQIGQPNEKLFF.

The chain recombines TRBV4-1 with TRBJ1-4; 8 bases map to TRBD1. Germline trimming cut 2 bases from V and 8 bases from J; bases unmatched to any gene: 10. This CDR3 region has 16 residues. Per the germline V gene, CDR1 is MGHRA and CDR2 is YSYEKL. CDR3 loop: CASSQTPGQGGEKLFF. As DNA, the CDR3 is TGCGCCAGCAGCCAAACGCCCGGACAGGGTGGGGAAAAACTGTTTTTT.

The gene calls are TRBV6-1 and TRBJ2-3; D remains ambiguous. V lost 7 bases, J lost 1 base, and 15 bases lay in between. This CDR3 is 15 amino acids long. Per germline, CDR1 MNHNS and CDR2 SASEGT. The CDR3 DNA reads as TGTGCCAGCAACTCGGACCGCGTCGGCACAGATACGCAGTATTTT. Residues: CASNSDRVGTDTQYF.

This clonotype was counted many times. The CDR3 bases are TGCAGTGCTAGAGATGTTCGACTAGCGGGGGGAACCTACGAGCAGTACTTC. Translating it yields CSARDVRLAGGTYEQYF. The V call is TRBV20-1, the J call TRBJ2-7; 13 nucleotides line up with TRBD2. With V trimmed by 0 bases and J by 2 bases, 7 bases remained unmatched. CDR3 size: 17 residues. Germline V gene sequence: CDR1 DFQATT, CDR2 SNEGSKA (reference sequence).

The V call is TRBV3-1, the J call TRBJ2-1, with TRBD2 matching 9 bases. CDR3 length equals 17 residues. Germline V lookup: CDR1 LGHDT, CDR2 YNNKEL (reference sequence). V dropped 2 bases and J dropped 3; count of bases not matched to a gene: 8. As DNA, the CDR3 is TGTGCCAGCAGCCAACCTATAGCGGGAGAGGGCTACAATGAGCAGTTCTTC. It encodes CASSQPIAGEGYNEQFF.

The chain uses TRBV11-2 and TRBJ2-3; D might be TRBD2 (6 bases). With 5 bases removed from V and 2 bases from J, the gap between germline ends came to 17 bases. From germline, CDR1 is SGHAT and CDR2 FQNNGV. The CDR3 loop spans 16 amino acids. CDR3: CASSPAGRLPTDTQYF. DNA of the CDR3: TGTGCCAGCAGCCCGGCGGGGAGATTACCCACAGATACGCAGTATTTT. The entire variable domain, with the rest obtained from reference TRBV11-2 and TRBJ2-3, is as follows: EAGVAQSPRYKIIEKRQSVAFWCNPISGHATLYWYQQILGQGPKLLIQFQNNGVVDDSQLPKDRFSAERLKGVDSTLKIQPAKLEDSAVYLCASSPAGRLPTDTQYFGPGTRLTVL.